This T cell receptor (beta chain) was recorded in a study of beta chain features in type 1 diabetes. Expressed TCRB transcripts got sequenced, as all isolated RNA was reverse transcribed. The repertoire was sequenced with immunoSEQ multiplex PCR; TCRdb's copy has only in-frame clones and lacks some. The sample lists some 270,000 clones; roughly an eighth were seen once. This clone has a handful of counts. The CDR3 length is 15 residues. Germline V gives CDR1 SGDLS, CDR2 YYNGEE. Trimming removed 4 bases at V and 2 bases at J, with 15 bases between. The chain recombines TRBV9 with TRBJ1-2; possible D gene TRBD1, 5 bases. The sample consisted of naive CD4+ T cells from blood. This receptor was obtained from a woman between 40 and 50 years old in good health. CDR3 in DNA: TGTGCCAGCAGCCAGAATACGGGACTCAACTATGGCTACACCTTC. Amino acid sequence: CASSQNTGLNYGYTF.